The present T cell receptor (beta chain) was sequenced within a study of shared clonotypes between healthy human individuals. Naive CD4+ cells were CD45RA-selected; the remaining cells were memory. This clone was counted many times. What it binds is unknown. Approximately 30,000 T cell genomes (approximately 210 ng DNA) went into each sorted-subset replicate. This table comes from immunoSEQ multiplex PCR, and its TCRdb copy is limited to in-frame clones, with some not included. This repertoire shows roughly 760,000 clones, less than 85% found once; its top ten account for 1.5% to 2%. Study results and caveats: The sole specimen, blood, was sampled, and tissue repertoires likely differ. Estimated clonotype richness was generally higher in naive than memory subsets.

V was clipped by 6 bases and J by 1 base, with 10 bases between them. This CDR3 region has 15 residues. Germline V gene sequence: CDR1 MNHNY, CDR2 SVGAGI (reference sequence). What was sequenced was memory CD4+ T cells sorted from blood. Subset here: CD45RA-negative fraction. The chain recombines TRBV6-6 with TRBJ2-6; D remains ambiguous. The receptor's source is a woman between 25 and 40 years old in good health. CDR3 in amino acids: CASSRPSSGANVLTF. In DNA, the CDR3 is TGTGCCAGCAGCCGCCCGTCTTCTGGGGCCAACGTCCTGACTTTC.